This TCR beta chain was observed in a study of T-cell memory formation after mild COVID-19 (dated by TCRdb to the early 2020s). A note on the overall study: Most TCR sequence clusters were specific to one of the two donors. In a couple of donors, T-cell clones that expanded and contracted after mild COVID-19 were tracked by sequencing TCRalpha and TCRbeta repertoires over time. Two young, previously healthy adult volunteers, one female and one male, were included in the cohort. Study-wide conclusions, independent of this receptor: Contracting CD4+ clones were found mainly in CM and EM memory subsets, while CD8+ clones were enriched in EMRA. Balanced CD4/CD8 phenotypes were observed for clones contracting from day 15 to 85, whereas a bias towards CD4+ was observed for a second wave of clones expanding from day 15 to 37. SARS-CoV-2 specificity of the second-wave clones peaking on day 37 was not confirmed. Some responding clones were detected in pre-infection memory, which suggested that pre-existing cross-reactive memory T cells had joined the SARS-CoV-2 response. Only a couple of mild cases were covered by the study, and larger cohorts that include severe cases with pre-infection samples were considered necessary.

Ficoll-Paque density gradient centrifugation was the method used to isolate PBMCs. V gives up 5 bases and J gives up 8 bases, and the segment between their germline ends measures 12 bases. CDR1 WNHNN and CDR2 SYGVQD were looked up in the germline V gene (reference sequence). From the cysteine up to the phenylalanine, the CDR3 has a length of 13 residues. Left in the record is the CDR3 DNA by itself, 39 bases read in frame from the first base. This clonotype was counted only a few times. Its antigen target is currently unknown. No clone much larger than this one lies a single base away; base qualities are absent. TCRdb lists the instrument as Illumina NovaSeq 6000. cDNA libraries for TCRalpha and TCRbeta were prepared by 5'RACE using constant-segment primers, with sample barcodes and unique molecular identifiers added. Trizol reagent was used to extract RNA from every sample. Amplification of the libraries took two PCR steps, and the second step added a second sample barcode plus Illumina TruSeq adapters. Sequencing of libraries was performed on an Illumina NovaSeq with 2 x 150 bp paired-end reads. Per the source publication's procedure: Demultiplexing of reads and collapsing into UMI-guided consensus sequences were performed with migec v1.2.7. Using mixcr v2.1.11, UMI consensuses were aligned to TRA and TRB V and J templates and then assembled into clonotypes. Clonotypes were classified as expanded or contracted when called significant by both edgeR and NoisET, with noise models trained on biological replicates. edgeR calls used a false discovery rate-adjusted p below 0.01 and a log2 fold-change threshold of 1. As an exploratory analysis of dynamics, max-normalized trajectories of the 1000 most abundant clonotypes were examined by PCA with hierarchical clustering. Each responding clone was given a CD4 or CD8 phenotype based on the CD4+ and CD8+ repertoires, which had been sequenced separately. TCRdb trimmed the raw reads at Q25, called clones with MiXCR and kept productive beta chains. One record per CDR3 amino acid sequence lists the most common genes and DNA. TCRdb's processing, not the authors' own work, is the source of the V and J calls. A total of about 260,000 distinct CDR3 sequences appear in this sample, roughly 8.2% of them only once. The ten largest clonotypes hold around a fifth of the sample.

The specimen was PBMCs or a T cell subset sorted from them (not recorded which). Recombination linked TRBV10-1 to TRBJ2-2; the D gene cannot be named for sure. The receptor was isolated from a man between 18 and 35 years old who had mild COVID-19 (a few samples of this study predate the infection). The sample titles of this study are shuffled in the database, so cell type and time point are left out; the donor was told from shared clones. The bases are TGCGCCAGCAGTAGAGAGCCGGGTGGGGAGCTGTTTTTT. Translated, this is CASSREPGGELFF.